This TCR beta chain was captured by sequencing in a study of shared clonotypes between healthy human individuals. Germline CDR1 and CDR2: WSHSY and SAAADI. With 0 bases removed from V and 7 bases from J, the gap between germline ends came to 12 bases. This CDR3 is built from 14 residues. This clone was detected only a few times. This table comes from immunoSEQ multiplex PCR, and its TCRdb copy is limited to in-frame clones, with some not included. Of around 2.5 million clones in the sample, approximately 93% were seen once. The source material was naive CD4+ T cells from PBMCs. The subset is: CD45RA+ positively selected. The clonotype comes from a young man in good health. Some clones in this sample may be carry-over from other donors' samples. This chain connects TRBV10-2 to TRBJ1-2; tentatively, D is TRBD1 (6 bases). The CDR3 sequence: CASSESRTVSGYTF. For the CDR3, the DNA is TGCGCCAGCAGTGAGTCCAGGACAGTTAGTGGCTACACCTTC.